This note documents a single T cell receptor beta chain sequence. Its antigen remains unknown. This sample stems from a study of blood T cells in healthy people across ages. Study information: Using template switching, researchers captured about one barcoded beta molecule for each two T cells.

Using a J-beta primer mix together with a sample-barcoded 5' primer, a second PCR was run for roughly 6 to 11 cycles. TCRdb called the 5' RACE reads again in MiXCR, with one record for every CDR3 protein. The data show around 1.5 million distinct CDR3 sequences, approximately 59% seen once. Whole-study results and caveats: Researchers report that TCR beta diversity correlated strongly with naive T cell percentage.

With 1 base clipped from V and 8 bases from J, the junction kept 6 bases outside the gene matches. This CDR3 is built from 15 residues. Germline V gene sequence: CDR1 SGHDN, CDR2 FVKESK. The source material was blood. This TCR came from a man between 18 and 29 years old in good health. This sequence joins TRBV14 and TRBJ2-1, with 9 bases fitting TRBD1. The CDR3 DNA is TGTGCCAGCAGCCAAGGCACAGGGGGCGCCCATGAGCAGTTCTTC. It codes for CASSQGTGGAHEQFF.